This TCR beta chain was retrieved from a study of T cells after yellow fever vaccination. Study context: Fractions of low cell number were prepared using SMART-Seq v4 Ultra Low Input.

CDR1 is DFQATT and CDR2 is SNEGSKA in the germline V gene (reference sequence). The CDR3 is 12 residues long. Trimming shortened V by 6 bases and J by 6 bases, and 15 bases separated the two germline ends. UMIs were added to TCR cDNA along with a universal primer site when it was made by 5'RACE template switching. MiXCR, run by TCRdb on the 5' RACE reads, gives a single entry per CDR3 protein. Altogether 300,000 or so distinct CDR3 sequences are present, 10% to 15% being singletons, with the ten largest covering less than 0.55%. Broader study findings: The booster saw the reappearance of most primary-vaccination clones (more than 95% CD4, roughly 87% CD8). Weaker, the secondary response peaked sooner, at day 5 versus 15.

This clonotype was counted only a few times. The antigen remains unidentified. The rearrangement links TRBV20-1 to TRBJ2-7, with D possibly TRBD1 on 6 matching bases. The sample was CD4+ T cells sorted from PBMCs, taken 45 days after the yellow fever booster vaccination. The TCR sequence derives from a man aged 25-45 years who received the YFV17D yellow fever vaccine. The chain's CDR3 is CSAPTGDGEQYF. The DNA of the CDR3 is TGCAGTGCGCCGACAGGAGACGGCGAGCAGTACTTC.